This entry is about one T cell receptor (beta chain). Profiled with immunoSEQ multiplex PCR; TCRdb holds only in-frame clones, not every one. Found here are 390,000 or so clones, roughly 89% of them singletons; the top ten hold more than 1.4%. These data belong to a study of blood T cell repertoires in COVID-19. The clonotype originates from a woman aged 25 to 39 with active or convalescent COVID-19. The sequenced sample was peripheral blood.

CDR3 nucleotide sequence: TGCGCCAGCAGCCCAGTAGGGGGCGATGGCTACACCTTC. It specifies CASSPVGGDGYTF. The gene calls are TRBV5-1 and TRBJ1-2; 7 nucleotides align to TRBD1. This CDR3 region has 13 residues. Trimming at V came to 4 bases and at J to 6 bases, leaving 6 bases not matched to a gene. Looked up from germline, CDR1 is SGHRS and CDR2 is YFSETQ.